This record concerns one T cell receptor (beta chain) sequence. Its antigen is undetermined. V was pared by 6 bases and J by 10 bases, with 6 bases of the junction left unmatched. CDR1 is MNHNY and CDR2 is SVGAGI in the germline V gene (reference sequence). CDR3 length: 12 amino acids. Autoimmune disease history or systemic immunosuppression was exclusionary. This record belongs to a study of OX40 agonist ivuxolimab in advanced cancers. General study findings and limits: Mean expanded clone counts were higher in CD8+ than CD4+ T cells. Clonal expansion was seen in CD4+ and CD8+ blood T cells by week 6 at 0.1 to 3.0 mg/kg.

Generated by immunoSEQ multiplex PCR, the TCRdb table keeps only in-frame clones and is missing some. The sample includes roughly 32,000 clones, 88% of them seen just once. The source of this sequence is an adult with an advanced solid tumor such as melanoma, head and neck, liver or kidney cancer. The source was CD4+ or CD8+ T cells sorted from blood, collected in a trial of the OX40 agonist ivuxolimab. This rearrangement joins TRBV6-6 to TRBJ2-1, with 7 bases lining up with TRBD2. CDR3 in amino acids: CASRVGGEEQFF. The CDR3 coding sequence is TGTGCCAGCAGGGTGGGGGGGGAAGAGCAGTTCTTC.